A selection of T cell receptor beta chains follows, all from one sample in a study of T cell repertoires in cytomegalovirus infection. MiXCR, run by TCRdb on the reads, gives a single entry per CDR3 protein. The sample contains under 600,000 distinct CDR3 sequences, 15% to 20% of which appear only once. Sequencing was done on a sample of CD8+ T cells from PBMCs. The origin of the receptors is a human donor in good health (CMV status not recorded). Some clones in this sample may be carry-over from other donors' samples. Both conserved end residues are part of each CDR3. The D gene is left open where the match is weak. Some rows mark clone size as missing; the rest say once, few, many or name a class of expanded clone.

J | V | size | D | DNA | CDR3
TRBJ2-3 | TRBV5-8 | many | TRBD2 | TGTGCCAGCAGCCCGGGGACTAGCGGAACTAGCACAGATACGCAGTATTTT | CASSPGTSGTSTDTQYF
TRBJ2-7 | TRBV7-9 | many | . | TGTGCCAGCAGCTTAGTTAAAAGGAGCTCCTACGAGCAGTACTTC | CASSLVKRSSYEQYF
TRBJ2-7 | TRBV9 | few | TRBD2 | TGTGCCAGCAGCCGGGGGGGGACTAGCGCCTACGAGCAGTACTTC | CASSRGGTSAYEQYF
TRBJ2-2 | TRBV7-9 | few | . | TGTGCCAGCATCAAGGGGATCCCGAACACCGGGGAGCTGTTTTTT | CASIKGIPNTGELFF
TRBJ2-1 | TRBV30 | few | . | TGTGCCTGGACAGGTCAATACAATGAGCAGTTCTTC | CAWTGQYNEQFF
TRBJ2-2 | TRBV5-1 | few | TRBD1 | TGCGCCAGCAGCGGGGGACAGGGAAAGAACGGGGAGCTGTTTTTT | CASSGGQGKNGELFF
TRBJ2-7 | TRBV6-1 | many | TRBD1 | TGTGCCAGCAAATCCAGGGGGTACCACGAGCAGTACTTC | CASKSRGYHEQYF
TRBJ2-7 | TRBV4-1 | few | . | TGCGCCAGCAGCCAGGGTTCGGGGGCCTACGAGCAGTACTTC | CASSQGSGAYEQYF
TRBJ2-1 | TRBV27 | many | TRBD2 | TGTGCCAGCAGTTTCCTAGCGGGAAACAATGAGCAGTTCTTC | CASSFLAGNNEQFF
TRBJ1-6 | TRBV19 | . | TRBD1 | TGTGCCAGTAGTATCGCCAGGGGGCCTTCACCCCTCCACTTT | CASSIARGPSPLHF
TRBJ1-1 | TRBV7-6 | many | . | TGTGCCAGCAGCCCAAATCCCGGGAGCAACACTGAAGCTTTCTTT | CASSPNPGSNTEAFF
TRBJ1-2 | TRBV27 | few | TRBD1 | TGTGCCAGCAGTAACCAGGGGGACGGCTACACCTTC | CASSNQGDGYTF
TRBJ2-3 | TRBV25-1 | many | . | TGTGCCAGCAGTGCTGGGCTCACAGATACGCAGTATTTT | CASSAGLTDTQYF
TRBJ2-5 | TRBV15 | . | TRBD2 | TGTGCCACCAGCCCAAGCGGGCGGGGGGGCCTTGGAGAGACCCAGTACTTC | CATSPSGRGGLGETQYF
TRBJ2-7 | TRBV5-6 | . | TRBD2 | TGTGCCAGCAGCTTAGGGACTAGTCGTTACGAGCAGTACTTC | CASSLGTSRYEQYF
TRBJ2-1 | TRBV19 | few | TRBD2 | TGTGCCAGTAGTACGGCTAGCGGGAGGGGCAATGAGCAGTTCTTC | CASSTASGRGNEQFF
TRBJ1-2 | TRBV5-5 | few | . | TGTGCCAGAAGCAGGAGAAGCTATGGCTACACCTTC | CARSRRSYGYTF
TRBJ2-5 | TRBV7-2 | many | TRBD2 | TGTGCCAGCAGCTCTCAGCGGGAGCGTCTAGAGACCCAGTACTTC | CASSSQRERLETQYF
TRBJ1-4 | TRBV5-6 | many | . | TGTGCCAGCAGCAGACGGACGGAGGCAACTAATGAAAAACTGTTTTTT | CASSRRTEATNEKLFF
TRBJ2-2 | TRBV5-5 | many | . | TGTGCCAGCAGCCGTCGACAGGAGTACACCGGGGAGCTGTTTTTT | CASSRRQEYTGELFF
TRBJ2-7 | TRBV6-5 | . | . | TGTGCCAGCAAAGCGAGGGGCGAGCTCTACGAGCAGTACTTC | CASKARGELYEQYF
TRBJ2-7 | TRBV24-1 | . | TRBD1 | TGTGCCACCACCCACAGGGGCGAGCAGTACTTC | CATTHRGEQYF
TRBJ2-7 | TRBV27 | few | . | TGTGCCAGCAGTTTATTCGGGCGCGGTTACGAGCAGTACTTC | CASSLFGRGYEQYF
TRBJ1-2 | TRBV6-6 | . | . | TGTGCCAGCAGGTGGTTTGAGGGGAACTATGGCTACACCTTC | CASRWFEGNYGYTF
TRBJ1-2 | TRBV20-1 | few | TRBD1 | TGCAGTGCTGCCGGACAGGGGAGAGGCTACACCTTC | CSAAGQGRGYTF
TRBJ2-1 | TRBV7-8 | many | . | TGTGCCAGCAGCTTAAACGGCCCGGCCAAGGACAATGAGCAGTTCTTC | CASSLNGPAKDNEQFF
TRBJ1-1 | TRBV7-9 | many | . | TGTGCCAGCAGCGCCTATCCTGGGGACGGCGGTGTGAACACTGAAGCTTTCTTT | CASSAYPGDGGVNTEAFF
TRBJ2-3 | TRBV7-9 | many | . | TGTGCCAGCAGCTCAAGCGGAGGGGCCTCAGATACGCAGTATTTT | CASSSSGGASDTQYF
TRBJ2-7 | TRBV6-5 | many | . | TGTGCCAGCAGTTACTCAGGGGACCACGAGCAGTACTTC | CASSYSGDHEQYF
TRBJ2-7 | TRBV12-3/TRBV12-4 | many | TRBD1 | TGTGCCAGCAGTCCCCGGGACAGGGACCACGAGCAGTACTTC | CASSPRDRDHEQYF
TRBJ1-2 | TRBV6-5 | few | . | TGTGCCAGCAGTTACGATCCAGGGGCGACCTATGGCTACACCTTC | CASSYDPGATYGYTF
TRBJ2-1 | TRBV19 | . | . | TGTGCCAGTAGTGCCACCACTCGCAATGAGCAGTTCTTC | CASSATTRNEQFF
TRBJ2-5 | TRBV29-1 | few | . | TGCAGCGGGGTAGGGTTAAGAGAGACCCAGTACTTC | CSGVGLRETQYF
TRBJ2-7 | TRBV5-4 | many | TRBD2 | TGTGCCAGCAGCACCCAGCGGGAGGGTGACGAGCAGTACTTC | CASSTQREGDEQYF
TRBJ1-2 | TRBV12-3/TRBV12-4 | many | . | TGTGCCAGCAGTCCCCCGGGAGACTATGGCTACACCTTC | CASSPPGDYGYTF
TRBJ2-3 | TRBV28 | many | TRBD2 | TGTGCCAGCAGTTTGGTCATAGCGGGTGAGGAGGTAGATACGCAGTATTTT | CASSLVIAGEEVDTQYF
TRBJ1-1 | TRBV20-1 | . | . | TGCAGTGCTACCAGGGGGAACACTGAAGCTTTCTTT | CSATRGNTEAFF
TRBJ1-3 | TRBV7-6 | many | . | TGTGCCAGCAGCCCCCCCCCTCGGGGGGCTGGAAACACCATATATTTT | CASSPPPRGAGNTIYF
TRBJ2-1 | TRBV29-1 | . | . | TGCAGCGTTGCCGGGAATGAGCAGTTCTTC | CSVAGNEQFF
TRBJ1-1 | TRBV6-1 | . | . | TGTGCCAGCAGTGATCGGACAGAGAACACTGAAGCTTTCTTT | CASSDRTENTEAFF
TRBJ1-1 | TRBV7-2 | many | TRBD1 | TGTGCCAGCAGCTTAACGGTAAGGGGGCGAAAAGCTGAAGCTTTCTTT | CASSLTVRGRKAEAFF
TRBJ1-5 | TRBV18 | few | . | TGTGCCAGCTCACCAGGCAGTGCCCTAGGAAATCAGCCCCAGCATTTT | CASSPGSALGNQPQHF
TRBJ2-5 | TRBV7-9 | many | TRBD1 | TGTGCCAGCAGCGGCACAGGGGAAGAGACCCAGTACTTC | CASSGTGEETQYF
TRBJ2-7 | TRBV5-1 | many | . | TGTGCCAGCAGCTACGGACAGGAGCAGTACTTC | CASSYGQEQYF
TRBJ1-1 | TRBV7-8 | many | . | TGTGCCAGCAGCCCACGACAGACTAAAAACACTGAAGCTTTCTTT | CASSPRQTKNTEAFF
TRBJ1-4 | TRBV7-9 | many | . | TGTGCCAGCAGCCTAATGCCGGAGGAAAAACTGTTTTTT | CASSLMPEEKLFF
TRBJ1-5 | TRBV7-9 | many | TRBD1 | TGTGCCAGCAGCTTAACCGGGACAGGGGTCGATCAGCCCCAGCATTTT | CASSLTGTGVDQPQHF
TRBJ2-4 | TRBV27 | . | . | TGTGCCAGCAGTCCCCCGGGACGGGGAGCCAAAAACATTCAGTACTTC | CASSPPGRGAKNIQYF
TRBJ1-1 | TRBV6-1 | . | . | TGTGCCAGCAGTGAAGAAGGGTACACTGAAGCTTTCTTT | CASSEEGYTEAFF
TRBJ2-2 | TRBV7-6 | many | . | TGTGCCAGCAGCCCCAGGGGCGCCGGGGAGCTGTTTTTT | CASSPRGAGELFF
TRBJ2-1 | TRBV5-4 | many | TRBD2 | TGTGCCAGCAGCTCCGGGACTAATGATTACAATGAGCAGTTCTTC | CASSSGTNDYNEQFF
TRBJ2-1 | TRBV2 | many | . | TGTGCCAGCAGTGAAGCGGGGGGGCTTTTGGATGAGCAGTTCTTC | CASSEAGGLLDEQFF
TRBJ1-1 | TRBV6-4 | . | . | TGTGCCAGCAGGCACGGGGGCACTGAAGCTTTCTTT | CASRHGGTEAFF
TRBJ1-1 | TRBV10-3 | . | TRBD1 | TGTGCCATCGGGGGGCCGACAGGGGGCTTAGGTGAAGCTTTCTTT | CAIGGPTGGLGEAFF